The 3 T cell receptor beta chains reported below all come from one sample, sequenced in a study of CD8 T cells in ankylosing spondylitis. TCRdb independently ran MiXCR on the 5' RACE reads; one entry per CDR3 protein. The sample lists hundreds of thousands of distinct CDR3 sequences, less than 25% occurring once. Sequenced sample: blood, either unsorted or a sorted T cell fraction (not recorded which). The source is a female donor with ankylosing spondylitis or in good health (not recorded which).

This chain connects TRBV20-1 to TRBJ2-1; 10 nucleotides match TRBD2. Trimming cost V 4 bases and J 2 bases; bases outside gene matches: 2. The CDR3 consists of 14 residues. The germline V gene encodes CDR1 DFQATT and CDR2 SNEGSKA (reference sequence). The CDR3 reads CSATSGSAYNEQFF. For the CDR3, the DNA is TGCAGTGCTACTAGCGGGAGCGCCTACAATGAGCAGTTCTTC.

This clonotype has just a few counts. This chain uses TRBV19 with TRBJ2-3; 10 nucleotides agree with TRBD2. The CDR3 extends over 16 amino acids. The ends lost 6 bases at V and 2 bases at J; junction bases unmatched: 8. CDR1 and CDR2 from the germline V gene are LNHDA and SQIVND (reference sequence). The CDR3 bases are TGTGCCAGTAGCCCATTAGCGGGAGGATTCACAGATACGCAGTATTTT. Encoded protein: CASSPLAGGFTDTQYF.

The rearrangement joins TRBV12-3 or TRBV12-4 to TRBJ2-1, with D unclear. CDR3 length: 13 residues. V was clipped by 2 bases and J by 7 bases, with 9 bases between them. The CDR3 here is CASSLSWGNEQFF. The CDR3 DNA reads as TGTGCCAGCAGTTTATCCTGGGGTAATGAGCAGTTCTTC.